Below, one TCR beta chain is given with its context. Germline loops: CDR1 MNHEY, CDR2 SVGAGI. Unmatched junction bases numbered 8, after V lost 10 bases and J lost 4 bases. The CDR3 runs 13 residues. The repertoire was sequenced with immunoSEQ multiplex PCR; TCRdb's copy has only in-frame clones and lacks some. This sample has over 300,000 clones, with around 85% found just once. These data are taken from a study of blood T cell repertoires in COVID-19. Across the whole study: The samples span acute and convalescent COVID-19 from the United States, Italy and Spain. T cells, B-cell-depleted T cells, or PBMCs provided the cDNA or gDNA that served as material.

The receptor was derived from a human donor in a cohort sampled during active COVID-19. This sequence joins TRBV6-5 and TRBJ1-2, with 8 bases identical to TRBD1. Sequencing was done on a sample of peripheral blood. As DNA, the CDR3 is TGTGCCAACAACCCCGGACAGGGCTATGGCTACACCTTC. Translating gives CANNPGQGYGYTF.